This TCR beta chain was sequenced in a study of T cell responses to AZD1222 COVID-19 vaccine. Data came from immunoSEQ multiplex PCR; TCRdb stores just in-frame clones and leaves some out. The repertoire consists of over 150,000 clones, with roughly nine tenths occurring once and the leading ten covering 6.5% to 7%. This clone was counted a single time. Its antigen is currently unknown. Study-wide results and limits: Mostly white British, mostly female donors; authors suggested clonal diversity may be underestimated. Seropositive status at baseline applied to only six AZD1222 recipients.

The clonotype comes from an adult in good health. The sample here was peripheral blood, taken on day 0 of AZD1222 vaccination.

CDR3 sequence reads: CASSQLSLDTQYF. The CDR3 coding sequence is TGTGCCAGCAGCCAACTATCTCTAGATACGCAGTATTTT. This sequence joins TRBV16 and TRBJ2-3; D is undetermined. This CDR3 has 13 amino acids. V lost 2 bases to trimming and J lost 5 bases, with 8 bases between them. Germline CDR1 reads KGHSY; CDR2 reads FQNENV.